The subject of this entry is one TCR beta chain. This record comes from a study of blood T cell repertoires in COVID-19. Study-wide background: COVID-19 samples collected from the United States, Italy and Spain covered acute and convalescent phases.

The length of the CDR3 is 16 residues. Trimming shortened V by 2 bases and J by 4 bases, and 17 bases separated the two germline ends. Germline values: CDR1 SGDLS, CDR2 YYNGEE. As originally analysed: Nucleated cell counts were estimated from reference gene primer amplification. Libraries were prepared by immunoSEQ multiplex PCR; TCRdb keeps only in-frame clonotypes and omits some of them. V, J and clone size are those of that table, while D and trimming were read from the DNA. In the table there are approximately 250,000 clones, 70% to 85% of which are singletons. This sequence originates from a woman in her thirties or forties who had recovered from COVID-19. The sequencing input was peripheral blood. This rearrangement joins TRBV9 to TRBJ2-3; possible D gene TRBD1, 6 bases. For the CDR3, the DNA is TGTGCCAGCAGCGTCGGACAGTCAAGCCTTGCAGATACGCAGTATTTT. This encodes CASSVGQSSLADTQYF.